This TCR beta chain appears in the sequencing data of a study of shared clonotypes between healthy human individuals. The overall study: Ranging from 18 to 49 in age, donors were a couple of women and three men.

Libraries were prepared by immunoSEQ multiplex PCR; TCRdb keeps only in-frame clonotypes and omits some of them. The sample shows around 2.1 million clones, about 93% of them seen only once. General study findings and limits: Sequencing depth was a factor that was expected to affect clonotype sharing among donors.

As defined, naive CD8 cells were CD45RO-negative and positively selected for CCR7, with terminally differentiated effector memory CD45RA+ cells excluded. Regarding this clone: Its antigen remains unidentified.

This clonotype originated in a man aged 18 to 29 in good health. Some clones in this sample may be carry-over from other donors' samples. The sequenced material came from naive CD8+ T cells from PBMCs.

In nucleotides, the CDR3 is TGTGCCAGCAGCGGACGGGAACATACGCAGTATTTT. Translation: CASSGREHTQYF. V and J are TRBV9 and TRBJ2-3; TRBD2 is a possible D gene (5 bases). V was cut by 3 bases and J by 7 bases, with 9 bases left in between. Germline V lookup: CDR1 SGDLS, CDR2 YYNGEE. This CDR3 contains 12 residues.